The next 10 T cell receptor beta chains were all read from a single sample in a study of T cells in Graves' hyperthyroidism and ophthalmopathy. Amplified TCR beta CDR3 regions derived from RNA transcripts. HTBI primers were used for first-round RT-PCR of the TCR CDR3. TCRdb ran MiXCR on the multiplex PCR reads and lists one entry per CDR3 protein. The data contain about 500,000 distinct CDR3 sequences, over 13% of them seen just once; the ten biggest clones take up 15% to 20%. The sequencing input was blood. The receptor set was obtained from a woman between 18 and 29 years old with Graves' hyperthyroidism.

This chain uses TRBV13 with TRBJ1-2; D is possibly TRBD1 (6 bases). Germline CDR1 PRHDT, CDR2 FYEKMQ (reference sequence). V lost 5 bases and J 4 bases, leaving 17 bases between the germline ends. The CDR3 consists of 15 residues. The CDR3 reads CASSQQGSGGYGYTF. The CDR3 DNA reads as TGTGCCAGCAGCCAACAGGGCTCGGGGGGCTATGGCTACACCTTC.

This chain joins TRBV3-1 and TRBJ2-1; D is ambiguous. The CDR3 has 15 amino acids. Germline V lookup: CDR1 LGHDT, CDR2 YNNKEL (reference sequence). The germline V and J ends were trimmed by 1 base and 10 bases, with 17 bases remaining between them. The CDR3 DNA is TGTGCCAGCAGCCAAGGAGCAGCGCCTGCGATCGAGCAGTTCTTC. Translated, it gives CASSQGAAPAIEQFF.

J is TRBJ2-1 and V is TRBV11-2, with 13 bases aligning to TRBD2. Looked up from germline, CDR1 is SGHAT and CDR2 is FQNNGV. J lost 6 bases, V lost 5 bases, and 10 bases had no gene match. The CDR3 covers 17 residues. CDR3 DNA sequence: TGTGCCAGCAGCCCTCCTCGACTAGCGGGAGGTCGCAATGAGCAGTTCTTC. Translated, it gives CASSPPRLAGGRNEQFF.

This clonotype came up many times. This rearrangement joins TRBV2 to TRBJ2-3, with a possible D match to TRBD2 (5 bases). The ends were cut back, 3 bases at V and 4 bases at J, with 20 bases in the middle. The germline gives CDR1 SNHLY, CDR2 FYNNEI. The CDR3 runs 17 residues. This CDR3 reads CASSDPLSRAVADTQYF. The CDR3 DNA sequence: TGTGCCAGCAGTGATCCCCTTTCGAGGGCCGTTGCAGATACGCAGTATTTT.

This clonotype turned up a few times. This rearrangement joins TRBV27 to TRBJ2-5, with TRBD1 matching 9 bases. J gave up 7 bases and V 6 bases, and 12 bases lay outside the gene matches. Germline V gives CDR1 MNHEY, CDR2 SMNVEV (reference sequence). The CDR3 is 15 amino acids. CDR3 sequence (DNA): TGTGCCAGCAGAGCCGAACAGGGGGCGTTGGGGACCCAGTACTTC. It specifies CASRAEQGALGTQYF.

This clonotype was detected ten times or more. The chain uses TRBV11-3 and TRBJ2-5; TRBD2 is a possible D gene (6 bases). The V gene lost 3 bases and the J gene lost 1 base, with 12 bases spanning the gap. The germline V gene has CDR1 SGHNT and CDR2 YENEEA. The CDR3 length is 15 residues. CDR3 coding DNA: TGTGCCAGCAGCTTCCCTATGGGAGGCCAAGAGACCCAGTACTTC. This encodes CASSFPMGGQETQYF.

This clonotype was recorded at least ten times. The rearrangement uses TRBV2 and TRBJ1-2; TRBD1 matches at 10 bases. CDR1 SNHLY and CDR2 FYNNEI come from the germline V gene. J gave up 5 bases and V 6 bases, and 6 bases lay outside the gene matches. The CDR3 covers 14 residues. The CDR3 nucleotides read TGTGCCAGCAGGGTTGGGACAGGGGAGTATGGCTACACCTTC. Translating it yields CASRVGTGEYGYTF.

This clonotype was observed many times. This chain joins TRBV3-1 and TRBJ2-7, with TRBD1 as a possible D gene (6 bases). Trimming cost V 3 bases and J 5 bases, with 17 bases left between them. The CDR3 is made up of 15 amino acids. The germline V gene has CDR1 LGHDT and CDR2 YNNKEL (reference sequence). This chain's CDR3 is CASSHNYRVIDEQYV. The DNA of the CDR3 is TGTGCCAGCAGCCACAATTACAGGGTAATTGACGAGCAGTACGTC.

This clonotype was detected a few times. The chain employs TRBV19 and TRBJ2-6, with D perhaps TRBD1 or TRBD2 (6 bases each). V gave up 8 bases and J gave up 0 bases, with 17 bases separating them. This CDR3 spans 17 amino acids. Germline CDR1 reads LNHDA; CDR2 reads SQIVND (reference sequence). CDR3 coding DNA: TGTGCCAGTGCTGTGGGGGGCGTCCGCTCTGGGGCCAACGTCCTGACTTTC. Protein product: CASAVGGVRSGANVLTF.

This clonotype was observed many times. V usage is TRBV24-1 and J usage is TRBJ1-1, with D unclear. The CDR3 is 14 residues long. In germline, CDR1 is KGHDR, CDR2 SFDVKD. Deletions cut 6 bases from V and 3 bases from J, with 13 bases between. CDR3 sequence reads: CATSTGNLDTEAFF. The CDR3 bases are TGTGCCACCAGTACGGGGAATCTTGACACTGAAGCTTTCTTT.